This T cell receptor beta chain derives from a study of T cells after yellow fever vaccination. Template-switching 5'RACE yielded the TCR cDNA; a universal primer site and UMIs were added in the process. TCRdb reprocessed the 5' RACE reads via MiXCR and lists one record per CDR3 protein. This table holds about 4,500 distinct CDR3 sequences, under 8.5% found once. Germline-derived CDR1 and CDR2 are DFQATT and SNEGSKA (reference sequence). The V and J ends lost 5 bases and 1 base, in that order; junction bases with no gene match: 12. The CDR3 extends over 16 amino acids. In its sample, this clonotype was seen many times.

V gene TRBV20-1 combines with J gene TRBJ2-3; 7 bases match TRBD1. The input for sequencing was PBMCs, either bulk or a sorted T-cell subset (CD4+, CD8+, memory, or dextramer-sorted; not recorded which), taken roughly 47 days after the first yellow fever vaccination. The source is a man aged 18 to 30 who received the YFV17D yellow fever vaccine. CDR3 residues: CSAPSRQGWGTDTQYF. As DNA, the CDR3 is TGCAGTGCTCCCTCGAGACAGGGCTGGGGCACAGATACGCAGTATTTT.